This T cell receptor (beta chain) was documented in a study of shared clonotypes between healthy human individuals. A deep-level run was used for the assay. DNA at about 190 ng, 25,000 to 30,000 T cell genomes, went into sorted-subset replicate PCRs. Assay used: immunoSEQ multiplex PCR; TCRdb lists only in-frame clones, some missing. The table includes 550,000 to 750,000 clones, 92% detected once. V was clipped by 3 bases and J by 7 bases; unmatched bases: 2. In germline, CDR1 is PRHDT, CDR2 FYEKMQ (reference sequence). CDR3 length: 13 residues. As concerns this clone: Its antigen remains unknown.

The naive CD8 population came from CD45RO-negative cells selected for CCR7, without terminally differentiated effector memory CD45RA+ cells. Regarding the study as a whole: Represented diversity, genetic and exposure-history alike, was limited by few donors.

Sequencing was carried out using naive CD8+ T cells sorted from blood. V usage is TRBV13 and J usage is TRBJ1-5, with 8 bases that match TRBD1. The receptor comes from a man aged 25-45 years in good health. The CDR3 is CASSLDRVQPQHF. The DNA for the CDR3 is TGTGCCAGCAGCTTGGACAGGGTCCAGCCCCAGCATTTT.